Listed below are T cell receptor beta chains from one sample, sequenced in a study of T cells after yellow fever vaccination. One entry per CDR3 protein, called by TCRdb with MiXCR from the 5' RACE reads. The data show 150,000 to 200,000 distinct CDR3 sequences, with around 9.7% seen just once and around 40% held by the top ten. Specimen: CD8+ T cells sorted from PBMCs, collected 45 days after the yellow fever booster vaccination. The receptor set was obtained from a man in his late teens or twenties who received the YFV17D yellow fever vaccine. The CDR3 runs from the conserved cysteine through the conserved F or W. Fields, in order: D gene, CDR3 length, V gene, clone size, J gene, CDR3 protein, CDR3 DNA. The D gene is left open where the match is weak. Only part of the rows carry a size: once, few, many, or a class if the clone is expanded.

>TRBD2|17|TRBV7-9|few|TRBJ2-1
CASRPLETSGDYNEQFF
TGTGCCAGCAGACCTCTTGAGACTAGCGGGGACTACAATGAGCAGTTCTTC
>TRBD1|14|TRBV19|once|TRBJ2-2
CASSIMTGPGELFF
TGTGCCAGTAGTATAATGACAGGGCCCGGGGAGCTGTTTTTT
>NA|15|TRBV7-9|many|TRBJ2-5
CASSSVQDRQETQYF
TGTGCCAGCAGTTCAGTACAGGACCGCCAAGAGACCCAGTACTTC
>NA|14|TRBV6-2/TRBV6-3|few|TRBJ2-1
CASRDSGVKTEQFF
TGTGCCAGCAGAGACAGCGGAGTGAAAACTGAGCAGTTCTTC
>NA|16|TRBV4-3|NA|TRBJ1-1
CASSQWVSLWNTEAFF
TGCGCCAGCAGCCAGTGGGTGTCGTTATGGAACACTGAAGCTTTCTTT
>NA|13|TRBV10-3|NA|TRBJ1-5
CAIMGGLNQPQHF
TGTGCCATCATGGGGGGCCTCAATCAGCCCCAGCATTTT
>NA|16|TRBV25-1|few|TRBJ1-5
CASSDEDGYSNQPQHF
TGTGCCAGCAGTGATGAAGACGGATATAGCAATCAGCCCCAGCATTTT
>NA|14|TRBV20-1|NA|TRBJ1-2
CSARDKRWDYGYTF
TGCAGTGCTAGAGATAAGAGATGGGACTATGGCTACACCTTC
>NA|15|TRBV7-6|many|TRBJ1-5
CASSLAAGINQPQHF
TGTGCCAGCAGCTTAGCGGCAGGGATAAATCAGCCCCAGCATTTT
>TRBD1|15|TRBV7-9|few|TRBJ2-7
CASSGDRGPWDEQYF
TGTGCCAGCAGCGGGGACAGGGGGCCATGGGACGAGCAGTACTTC
>TRBD1|17|TRBV7-9|few|TRBJ1-2
CASSSKPPGTGHYGYTF
TGTGCCAGCAGCTCCAAACCCCCAGGGACAGGCCACTATGGCTACACCTTC
>NA|12|TRBV7-9|few|TRBJ2-1
CASSEGGYEQFF
TGTGCCAGCAGCGAGGGCGGGTATGAGCAGTTCTTC
>NA|17|TRBV5-1|NA|TRBJ2-5
CASSSGVQLGGQETQYF
TGCGCCAGCAGCTCCGGTGTCCAGTTGGGGGGACAAGAGACCCAGTACTTC
>NA|12|TRBV20-1|few|TRBJ2-2
CSARSRGGELFF
TGCAGTGCTAGATCGCGGGGCGGGGAGCTGTTTTTT
>TRBD1|10|TRBV29-1|many|TRBJ2-7
CSAWDSQQYF
TGCAGCGCTTGGGACAGCCAGCAGTACTTC
>NA|20|TRBV6-2/TRBV6-3|few|TRBJ2-5
CASSYPSREGARGEGETQYF
TGTGCCAGCAGTTACCCCAGCCGTGAAGGCGCTCGCGGCGAGGGAGAGACCCAGTACTTC
>NA|16|TRBV27|NA|TRBJ1-1
CASSFLFRGENTEAFF
TGTGCCAGCAGTTTTCTTTTCAGGGGAGAGAACACTGAAGCTTTCTTT
>NA|15|TRBV6-2/TRBV6-3|NA|TRBJ2-1
CASTLGLGSYNEQFF
TGTGCCAGCACCCTGGGACTGGGTTCCTACAATGAGCAGTTCTTC
>NA|18|TRBV28|NA|TRBJ1-6
CASSLTPSWRRRGSPLHF
TGTGCCAGCAGTTTAACCCCCAGCTGGCGGCGGCGGGGTTCACCCCTCCACTTT
>TRBD1|15|TRBV5-5|few|TRBJ1-2
CASSPFPEGAPGYTF
TGTGCCAGCAGCCCCTTCCCAGAGGGGGCGCCTGGCTACACCTTC
>TRBD1|13|TRBV12-5|few|TRBJ2-1
CASGSGQEDEQFF
TGTGCTAGTGGATCGGGACAGGAGGATGAGCAGTTCTTC
>NA|15|TRBV19|few|TRBJ1-3
CASTLERISGNTIYF
TGTGCCAGTACCCTTGAGAGGATCTCTGGAAACACCATATATTTT
>NA|14|TRBV29-1|NA|TRBJ2-2
CSVEGRMNTGELFF
TGCAGCGTTGAAGGCAGGATGAACACCGGGGAGCTGTTTTTT
>NA|11|TRBV20-1|few|TRBJ2-1
CSAREVAEQFF
TGCAGTGCTAGAGAGGTGGCCGAGCAGTTCTTC
>TRBD2|13|TRBV29-1|NA|TRBJ2-7
CSVEPAGGYEQYF
TGCAGCGTTGAACCAGCGGGGGGCTACGAGCAGTACTTC